These 32 T cell receptor beta chains came from one sample sequenced in a study of radiotherapy plus CTLA-4 blockade in lung cancer. Sequenced by immunoSEQ multiplex PCR; TCRdb stores in-frame clones only, minus some. The table includes 40,000 to 50,000 clones, more than 75% detected once. The starting material was peripheral blood, obtained from a patient treated with radiotherapy plus ipilimumab. Receptors originate from a human donor with non-small cell lung cancer who had stable disease on radiotherapy plus ipilimumab.

This clone was observed a single time. V gene TRBV7-9 combines with J gene TRBJ2-5, with D unresolved. V lost 1 base and J lost 2, with 8 bases in between. The length of the CDR3 is 14 residues. The germline V gene encodes CDR1 SEHNR and CDR2 FQNEAQ (reference sequence). CDR3 nucleotides: TGTGCCAGCAGCTTAGGGTCAGATCAAGAGACCCAGTACTTC. This sequence encodes CASSLGSDQETQYF.

The V call is TRBV5-1, the J call TRBJ2-7; TRBD1 matches 7 bases. Germline V CDR1 and CDR2: SGHRS, YFSETQ. Germline trimming cut 7 bases from V and 3 bases from J; bases unmatched to any gene: 1. The CDR3 contains 11 residues. CDR3 region: CASRQGYEQYF. CDR3 coding DNA: TGCGCCAGCCGACAGGGCTACGAGCAGTACTTC.

The chain is built from TRBV5-4 and TRBJ2-2, with 12 bases identical to TRBD2. With V trimmed by 5 bases and J by 4 bases, 9 bases remained unmatched. Germline CDR1 is SGHNT and CDR2 is YYREEE (reference sequence). The CDR3 has 17 amino acids. The CDR3 DNA reads TGTGCCAGCAGTGTAGACCCGGGACTAGCGGGCACCGGGGAGCTGTTTTTT. As protein: CASSVDPGLAGTGELFF.

This rearrangement joins TRBV18 to TRBJ2-1; 8 bases map to TRBD1. Per germline, CDR1 KGHSH and CDR2 LQKENI. V dropped 0 bases and J dropped 3; count of bases not matched to a gene: 4. The CDR3 totals 16 residues. The CDR3, as DNA: TGTGCCAGCTCACCACCGACGGGACAGGACTACAATGAGCAGTTCTTC. Translating it yields CASSPPTGQDYNEQFF.

Points on this clone: An end of the junction differs from the germline gene, which may be a read error. The chain is built from TRBV4-2 and TRBJ1-2, with D possibly being TRBD1 (6 bases). The germline CDR1 and CDR2 sequences are LGHNA and YNFKEQ. The CDR3 has 15 residues. CDR3 in DNA: TGTGCCGGCAGCCAACAGGACAGCGATAACTATGGCTACACCTTC. Protein sequence: CAGSQQDSDNYGYTF.

The chain uses TRBV19 and TRBJ1-1, with D possibly TRBD1 on 6 matching bases. This CDR3 region has 13 residues. V was shortened by 6 bases and J by 1 base, with 9 bases between the two germline ends. The germline CDR1 and CDR2 sequences are LNHDA and SQIVND (reference sequence). The DNA of the CDR3 is TGTGCCAGTAGGGTACAGGGGAACACTGAAGCTTTCTTT. Amino acid sequence: CASRVQGNTEAFF.

This clone was recorded only once. V is TRBV4-1 and J is TRBJ2-1; 10 bases match TRBD2. The CDR3 spans 16 residues. CDR1 is MGHRA and CDR2 is YSYEKL in the germline V gene. V lost 4 bases and J lost 2; bases outside the gene matches: 5. CDR3 residues: CASSPASGSTYNEQFF. DNA of the CDR3: TGCGCCAGCAGCCCTGCTAGCGGGAGTACCTACAATGAGCAGTTCTTC.

V and J are TRBV7-6 and TRBJ2-1, with 12 bases lining up with TRBD2. This CDR3 has 17 residues. The V and J ends lost 5 bases and 3 bases, in that order; junction bases with no gene match: 8. Germline CDR1 SGHVS, CDR2 FNYEAQ. The chain's CDR3 is CASSPGLAGGVYNEQFF. CDR3 sequence (DNA): TGTGCCAGCAGCCCGGGACTAGCGGGTGGTGTCTACAATGAGCAGTTCTTC.

The chain carries TRBV19 and TRBJ2-3, with D perhaps matching TRBD1 (6 bases). The CDR3 has 15 amino acids. Trimming cost V 4 bases and J 1 base, with 12 bases left between them. Germline V gene data show CDR1 as LNHDA and CDR2 as SQIVND (reference sequence). CDR3 sequence: CASSNPNRGTDTQYF. In DNA form, the CDR3 reads TGTGCCAGTAGTAATCCGAACAGGGGCACAGATACGCAGTATTTT.

V and J are TRBV5-4 and TRBJ2-7; 9 positions agree with TRBD2. Trimming cost V 0 bases and J 2 bases; bases outside gene matches: 3. CDR3 size: 15 residues. The germline gives CDR1 SGHNT, CDR2 YYREEE (reference sequence). The CDR3 loop is CASSLEGGRAYEQYF. The DNA of the CDR3 is TGTGCCAGCAGCTTGGAGGGCGGGAGGGCCTACGAGCAGTACTTC.

V usage is TRBV28 and J usage is TRBJ1-2; 9 bases map to TRBD1. Trimming removed 7 bases from V and 8 bases from J; junction bases left unmatched: 23. There are 18 residues in the CDR3. CDR1 is MDHEN and CDR2 is SYDVKM in the germline V gene. The CDR3 DNA is TGTGCCAGCAACACCGGACAGGGGATGGGGATGATAGGTCGAGGCTACACCTTC. Protein product: CASNTGQGMGMIGRGYTF.

This chain connects TRBV5-5 to TRBJ2-2; 7 bases are a match to TRBD1. V gave up 3 bases and J gave up 4 bases; unmatched junction bases: 18. CDR1 and CDR2 from the germline V gene are SGHKS and YYEKEE (reference sequence). CDR3 length: 19 residues. CDR3 protein: CASSYLSGLRQGITGELFF. In DNA, the CDR3 is TGTGCCAGCAGCTACTTATCCGGGCTCAGACAGGGTATCACCGGGGAGCTGTTTTTT.

The V gene is TRBV19, the J gene TRBJ2-5; D gene ambiguous. The germline gives CDR1 LNHDA, CDR2 SQIVND (reference sequence). The V and J ends lost 4 bases and 1 base respectively, with 4 bases between them. CDR3 size: 12 residues. The DNA of the CDR3 is TGTGCCAGTAGTAGAGTCCAAGAGACCCAGTACTTC. Protein sequence: CASSRVQETQYF.

J is TRBJ2-2 and V is TRBV5-4; D call uncertain. This CDR3 has 14 amino acids. The V end was cut by 9 bases, the J end by 2 bases, with 14 bases between. Germline loops: CDR1 SGHNT, CDR2 YYREEE (reference sequence). This chain's CDR3 is CAMHGVINTGELFF. The CDR3 DNA is TGTGCCATGCATGGAGTAATAAACACCGGGGAGCTGTTTTTT.

The chain joins TRBV11-2 to TRBJ2-1; a possible D gene is TRBD2 (5 bases). Germline CDR1 reads SGHAT; CDR2 reads FQNNGV. The CDR3 extends over 15 amino acids. V was shortened by 4 bases and J by 0 bases, with 10 bases between the two germline ends. CDR3 sequence: CASSSRTSSYNEQFF. CDR3 coding DNA: TGTGCCAGCAGCTCGAGAACTAGCTCCTACAATGAGCAGTTCTTC. Full variable domain (missing parts from reference TRBV11-2 and TRBJ2-1): EAGVAQSPRYKIIEKRQSVAFWCNPISGHATLYWYQQILGQGPKLLIQFQNNGVVDDSQLPKDRFSAERLKGVDSTLKIQPAKLEDSAVYLCASSSRTSSYNEQFFGPGTRLTVL.

The chain couples TRBV5-1 to TRBJ1-2; 7 bases are a match to TRBD1. Germline trimming cut 4 bases from V and 4 bases from J; bases unmatched to any gene: 4. CDR1 and CDR2 from the germline V gene are SGHRS and YFSETQ. The CDR3 has 13 residues. This CDR3 is CASSPGQAYGYTF. CDR3 DNA sequence: TGCGCCAGCAGCCCCGGACAGGCCTATGGCTACACCTTC.

This clone was picked up one time. The chain links TRBV11-1 to TRBJ2-1, with a tentative D call TRBD2 (6 bases). V lost 0 bases and J 6 bases, leaving 18 bases between the germline ends. There are 17 residues in the CDR3. In germline, CDR1 is SGHAT, CDR2 FQDESV (reference sequence). CDR3 nucleotides: TGTGCCAGCAGCTTAGCGTTTGGGCAGGGAGGCGGCAATGAGCAGTTCTTC. Amino acid sequence: CASSLAFGQGGGNEQFF. Using reference TRBV11-1 and TRBJ2-1 for the parts outside the CDR3, the full variable domain is EAEVAQSPRYKITEKSQAVAFWCDPISGHATLYWYRQILGQGPELLVQFQDESVVDDSQLPKDRFSAERLKGVDSTLKIQPAELGDSAMYLCASSLAFGQGGGNEQFFGPGTRLTVL.

In this sample, this clone turned up once. The chain couples TRBV28 to TRBJ2-7; perhaps TRBD1 as D (5 bases). Germline CDR1 and CDR2: MDHEN and SYDVKM. Trimming pared 3 bases from V and 7 bases from J, leaving 13 bases between. The CDR3 has 13 amino acids. CDR3 coding DNA: TGTGCCAGCAGTTTGGGCAGGGTCGGAGAGCAGTACTTC. The encoded protein is CASSLGRVGEQYF.

The J gene is TRBJ2-3, the V gene TRBV28; TRBD2 matches 10 bases. The CDR3 has 14 residues. CDR1 and CDR2 from the germline V gene are MDHEN and SYDVKM. Trimming took 6 bases from V and 5 from J; bases not matched to a gene: 5. CDR3 protein: CASRLAGGIDTQYF. The DNA for the CDR3 is TGTGCCAGCAGGTTAGCGGGAGGTATAGATACGCAGTATTTT.

The chain has TRBV5-1 and TRBJ2-5, with 7 bases fitting TRBD1. The junction had 7 bases not matched to a gene; V was cut back by 3 bases and J by 5 bases. The CDR3 covers 14 residues. Germline CDR1 and CDR2: SGHRS and YFSETQ. CDR3 protein: CASSWTGDGETQYF. DNA of the CDR3: TGCGCCAGCAGCTGGACAGGAGACGGGGAGACCCAGTACTTC.

The V gene is TRBV7-2, the J gene TRBJ2-1; 7 positions agree with TRBD2. Germline CDR1 and CDR2: SGHTA and FQGNSA. The CDR3 is 14 amino acids. With 0 bases clipped from V and 7 bases from J, the junction kept 3 bases outside the gene matches. The CDR3 nucleotides are TGTGCCAGCAGCTTAGCGGGAGGGCCGAATGAGCAGTTCTTC. It specifies CASSLAGGPNEQFF.

The V and J genes are TRBV5-6 and TRBJ2-7; tentative D call: TRBD2 (5 bases). Germline loops: CDR1 SGHDT, CDR2 YYEEEE. The CDR3 runs 14 residues. Deletions cut 4 bases from V and 2 bases from J, with 13 bases between. CDR3 loop: CASSAGGGTYEQYF. Written as DNA, the CDR3 is TGTGCCAGCAGCGCGGGTGGTGGGACCTACGAGCAGTACTTC.

This clone was seen a single time. This chain uses TRBV9 with TRBJ2-3; no clear D gene. The CDR3 runs to 14 residues. The germline V gene has CDR1 SGDLS and CDR2 YYNGEE. The V end lost 2 bases, the J end lost 0 bases, and 7 bases lay between the germline ends. The CDR3 bases are TGTGCCAGCAGCGTTATGAGTAGCACAGATACGCAGTATTTT. Residues: CASSVMSSTDTQYF.

The chain uses TRBV7-2 and TRBJ2-3; TRBD2 aligns across 12 bases. With V trimmed by 5 bases and J by 6 bases, 9 bases remained unmatched. CDR1 and CDR2 (germline): SGHTA, FQGNSA. The CDR3 loop spans 16 amino acids. CDR3 DNA sequence: TGTGCCAGCAGCGTCCGACTAGCGGGAGCGTTGGATACGCAGTATTTT. Its translation: CASSVRLAGALDTQYF. Complete variable domain (other parts from reference TRBV7-2 and TRBJ2-3): GAGVSQSPSNKVTEKGKDVELRCDPISGHTALYWYRQSLGQGLEFLIYFQGNSAPDKSGLPSDRFSAERTGGSVSTLTIQRTQQEDSAVYLCASSVRLAGALDTQYFGPGTRLTVL.

The rearrangement joins TRBV5-6 to TRBJ1-1, with 8 bases matching TRBD1. The CDR3 spans 15 residues. Germline values: CDR1 SGHDT, CDR2 YYEEEE. Trimming at V came to 4 bases and at J to 1 base, leaving 6 bases not matched to a gene. In DNA, the CDR3 is TGTGCCAGCAGCGACGGGACAGGCAGGAACACTGAAGCTTTCTTT. Amino acids: CASSDGTGRNTEAFF.

The V call is TRBV27, the J call TRBJ1-1, with D possibly matching TRBD1 (5 bases). Per the germline V gene, CDR1 is MNHEY and CDR2 is SMNVEV (reference sequence). The CDR3 contains 15 residues. The V gene lost 3 bases and the J gene lost 4 bases, with 15 bases spanning the gap. The CDR3 spells CASSFRSTVSTEAFF. Written as DNA, the CDR3 is TGTGCCAGCAGTTTCCGATCGACAGTTTCCACTGAAGCTTTCTTT.

This clone was detected once. The chain uses TRBV5-1 and TRBJ1-1; D call uncertain. V was cut by 4 bases and J by 1 base, with 14 bases left in between. Germline V gives CDR1 SGHRS, CDR2 YFSETQ. The CDR3 contains 15 residues. The CDR3 reads CASSPDTAGNTEAFF. As DNA, the CDR3 is TGCGCCAGCAGCCCAGATACAGCGGGGAACACTGAAGCTTTCTTT.

The V gene is TRBV28, the J gene TRBJ1-4; D perhaps matches TRBD1 (6 bases). Germline V gene data show CDR1 as MDHEN and CDR2 as SYDVKM. The CDR3 runs 15 residues. V lost 4 bases, J lost 7 bases, and 16 bases lay in between. CDR3: CASSYQSGGSEKLFF. The DNA of the CDR3 is TGTGCCAGCAGTTATCAGTCGGGGGGCAGTGAAAAACTGTTTTTT.

The rearrangement uses TRBV7-2 and TRBJ2-7, with 12 bases that match TRBD2. CDR3 length equals 15 residues. CDR1 is SGHTA, CDR2 FQGNSA, per germline. Unmatched junction bases numbered 0, after V lost 3 bases and J lost 0 bases. CDR3 DNA sequence: TGTGCCAGCAGCTTGACTAGCGGGGGCTCCTACGAGCAGTACTTC. Translating it yields CASSLTSGGSYEQYF.

The chain employs TRBV30 and TRBJ1-2, with D hard to call. Germline V gene lookup returns CDR1 GTSNPN and CDR2 SVGIG (reference sequence). The ends were cut back, 7 bases at V and 3 bases at J, with 6 bases in the middle. This CDR3 contains 10 residues. This CDR3 reads CALEDYGYTF. In nucleotides, the CDR3 is TGTGCCTTAGAGGACTATGGCTACACCTTC. Based on the CDR3 plus reference TRBV30 and TRBJ1-2, the full variable domain is SQTIHQWPATLVQPVGSPLSLECTVEGTSNPNLYWYRQAAGRGLQLLFYSVGIGQISSEVPQNLSASRPQDRQFILSSKKLLLSDSGFYLCALEDYGYTFGSGTRLTVV.

The CDR3 is CASSGTSGRASVTETQYF. The CDR3 coding sequence is TGTGCCAGCAGCGGGACTAGCGGGAGGGCCTCCGTGACAGAGACCCAGTACTTC. The chain links TRBV9 to TRBJ2-5; 15 bases agree with TRBD2. The CDR3 totals 18 residues. Germline assignment: CDR1 SGDLS and CDR2 YYNGEE. The trim removed 3 bases at V and 4 bases at J, leaving 10 bases unmatched.

This chain links TRBV11-2 with TRBJ2-7; perhaps TRBD1 as D (6 bases). This CDR3 comprises 17 residues. Germline CDR1 reads SGHAT; CDR2 reads FQNNGV. Trimming stripped 4 bases from V and 2 bases from J, with 21 bases between. Here the CDR3 reads CASSSTGTNAHPYEQYF. In DNA, the CDR3 is TGTGCCAGCAGCTCTACCGGGACAAACGCACACCCCTACGAGCAGTACTTC.